What follows are 10 T cell receptor beta chains derived from one specimen sequenced in a study of Graves' ophthalmopathy and Graves' hyperthyroidism. Transcripts of RNA were the source for amplifying TCR beta CDR3 regions. Following a first-round RT-PCR that used HTBI primers, a second-round multiplex PCR was carried out. TCRdb reprocessed the multiplex PCR reads via MiXCR and lists one record per CDR3 protein. The data show 900,000 to 1,200,000 distinct CDR3 sequences, 36% seen once. Sequencing was done on a sample of peripheral blood or thyroid tissue (not recorded which). These receptors all come from an adult man with Graves' hyperthyroidism.

This clonotype was recorded at least ten times. The V gene is TRBV3-1, the J gene TRBJ1-6; TRBD1 might be the D (5 bases). There are 14 residues in the CDR3. V lost 1 base and J 10 bases, leaving 11 bases between the germline ends. CDR1 is LGHDT, CDR2 YNNKEL, per germline (reference sequence). The CDR3 protein is CASSQGSDMSPLHF. DNA of the CDR3: TGTGCCAGCAGCCAAGGATCGGACATGTCACCCCTCCACTTT.

V gene TRBV6-5 combines with J gene TRBJ1-1, with 9 bases fitting TRBD1. CDR3 size: 19 residues. Unmatched junction bases numbered 16, after V lost 2 bases and J lost 3 bases. Germline V gene data show CDR1 as MNHEY and CDR2 as SVGAGI. CDR3 amino acids: CASSYGRDRGKVRYTEAFF. The CDR3 nucleotides are TGTGCCAGCAGTTACGGTCGAGACAGGGGGAAGGTTCGCTACACTGAAGCTTTCTTT.

This clonotype was found many times. The genes are TRBV10-3 and TRBJ2-7; the match to TRBD2 covers 8 bases. Trimming cost V 5 bases and J 0 bases; bases outside gene matches: 3. The germline gives CDR1 ENHRY, CDR2 SYGVKD. There are 14 residues in the CDR3. CDR3 DNA sequence: TGTGCCATCAGTCTTAGCGGGACCTCCTACGAGCAGTACTTC. Translating it yields CAISLSGTSYEQYF.

The V gene is TRBV5-6, the J gene TRBJ2-5; D may be TRBD1 (6 bases). Per germline, CDR1 SGHDT and CDR2 YYEEEE. V was trimmed by 1 base and J by 5 bases, leaving 9 bases between them. The CDR3 is made up of 13 amino acids. Here the CDR3 reads CASSLHRVETQYF. In DNA, the CDR3 is TGTGCCAGCAGCTTGCACAGGGTGGAGACCCAGTACTTC.

This clonotype occurred many times. The rearrangement links TRBV25-1 to TRBJ2-7; no clear D gene. Germline CDR1 MGHDK, CDR2 SYGVNS. Trimming removed 3 bases at V and 1 base at J, with 4 bases between. The CDR3 sequence is 12 residues long. The CDR3 here is CASSDESYEQYF. CDR3 in DNA: TGTGCCAGCAGTGATGAATCCTACGAGCAGTACTTC.

This clonotype was detected many times. The V and J genes are TRBV20-1 and TRBJ2-7, with D perhaps matching TRBD1 (6 bases). The CDR3 extends over 14 amino acids. V dropped 6 bases and J dropped 6 bases, with 21 bases sitting between them. Germline CDR1 is DFQATT and CDR2 is SNEGSKA (reference sequence). The CDR3 DNA follows: TGCAGTGCGGCCCTGAGGGGGTCCCTCTCCGAGCAGTACTTC. Protein sequence: CSAALRGSLSEQYF.

In this sample, this clonotype turned up a few times. The chain joins TRBV12-3 or TRBV12-4 to TRBJ2-3; 9 positions agree with TRBD1. The CDR3 runs to 14 residues. The junction had 4 bases not matched to a gene; V was cut back by 4 bases and J by 5 bases. CDR3 loop: CASSSRTGVDTQYF. CDR3 DNA: TGTGCCAGCAGTTCCCGGACAGGGGTAGATACGCAGTATTTT.

The V gene is TRBV6-1, the J gene TRBJ1-5, with D possibly TRBD1 on 6 matching bases. V was trimmed by 7 bases and J by 1 base, leaving 11 bases between them. This CDR3 region has 14 residues. Germline loops: CDR1 MNHNS, CDR2 SASEGT. The CDR3 DNA sequence: TGTGCCAGCAAAGGGGGTAGGAGCAATCAGCCCCAGCATTTT. It specifies CASKGGRSNQPQHF.

The rearrangement uses TRBV9 and TRBJ1-1; 7 positions agree with TRBD1. The CDR3 is 14 amino acids. The J segment lost 2 bases and the V segment lost 3 bases, leaving 4 bases of the junction unmatched. Germline V gene sequence: CDR1 SGDLS, CDR2 YYNGEE. CDR3 coding DNA: TGTGCCAGCAGCGCTAAGGGGGCTAACACTGAAGCTTTCTTT. As protein: CASSAKGANTEAFF.

V is TRBV7-8 and J is TRBJ2-2; D gene uncertain. The CDR3 spans 15 residues. Germline assignment: CDR1 SGHVS and CDR2 FQNEAQ. The V end lost 1 base, the J end lost 5 bases, and 11 bases lay between the germline ends. The CDR3 DNA reads TGTGCCAGCAGCTTAGGTCAGACCGGAACCGGGGAGCTGTTTTTT. This translates into CASSLGQTGTGELFF.